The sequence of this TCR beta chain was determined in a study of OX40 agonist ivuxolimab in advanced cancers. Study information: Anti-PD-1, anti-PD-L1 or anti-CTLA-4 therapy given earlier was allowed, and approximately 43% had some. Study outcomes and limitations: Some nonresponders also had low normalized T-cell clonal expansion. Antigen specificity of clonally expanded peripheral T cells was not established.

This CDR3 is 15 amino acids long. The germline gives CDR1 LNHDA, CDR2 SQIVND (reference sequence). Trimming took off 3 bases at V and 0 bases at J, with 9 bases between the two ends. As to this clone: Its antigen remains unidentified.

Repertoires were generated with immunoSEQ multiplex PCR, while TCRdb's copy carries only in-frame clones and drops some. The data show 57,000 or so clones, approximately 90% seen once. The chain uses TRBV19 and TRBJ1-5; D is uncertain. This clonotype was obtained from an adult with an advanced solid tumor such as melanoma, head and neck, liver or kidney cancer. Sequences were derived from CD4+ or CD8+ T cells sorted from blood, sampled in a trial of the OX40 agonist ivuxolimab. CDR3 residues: CASSIAQHSNQPQHF. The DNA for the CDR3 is TGTGCCAGTAGTATTGCTCAGCATAGCAATCAGCCCCAGCATTTT.